Presented here are 30 T cell receptor beta chains from one specimen sequenced in a study of T cells in Graves' hyperthyroidism and ophthalmopathy. Researchers amplified the TCR beta CDR3 regions from RNA transcripts. TCR CDR3 underwent first-round RT-PCR with the HTBI primer set. One entry per CDR3 protein results from TCRdb running MiXCR on the multiplex PCR reads. The table has some 350,000 distinct CDR3 sequences, roughly an eighth seen once; the top ten hold 30% to 35%. The sequenced sample was blood. The receptor set was obtained from a woman in her forties with Graves' ophthalmopathy.

V usage is TRBV16 and J usage is TRBJ1-6; TRBD1 is a possible D gene (5 bases). The V and J ends lost 4 bases and 7 bases respectively, with 20 bases between them. Germline lookup yields CDR1 KGHSY and CDR2 FQNENV. This CDR3 comprises 17 residues. In DNA form, the CDR3 reads TGTGCCAGCAGCCGATACGGGGGACCGGGGCAAAATTCACCCCTCCACTTT. It specifies CASSRYGGPGQNSPLHF.

This clonotype was detected a few times. The chain carries TRBV20-1 and TRBJ1-3, with D possibly TRBD1 on 5 matching bases. The V and J ends lost 1 base and 0 bases respectively, with 19 bases between them. The CDR3 totals 18 residues. Germline assignment: CDR1 DFQATT and CDR2 SNEGSKA (reference sequence). CDR3 nucleotides: TGCAGTGCTAGAGGGGGGGGAGTCGGGCGTTTCTCTGGAAACACCATATATTTT. The encoded protein is CSARGGGVGRFSGNTIYF.

On this clonotype: One junction end does not reproduce the germline sequence, and a read error may be involved. The chain joins TRBV3-1 to TRBJ2-1; 7 nucleotides agree with TRBD2. The germline gives CDR1 LGHDT, CDR2 YNNKEL (reference sequence). This CDR3 spans 16 amino acids. The CDR3 loop is CASSPASGSHYKEQFF. For the CDR3, the DNA is TGTGCCAGCAGCCCCGCTAGCGGTTCGCACTACAAGGAGCAGTTCTTC.

The chain is built from TRBV4-1 and TRBJ1-5; no firm D call. The CDR3 extends over 17 amino acids. The ends were cut back, 0 bases at V and 0 bases at J, with 12 bases in the middle. The V gene's germline CDR1 is MGHRA and CDR2 YSYEKL. Here the CDR3 reads CASSQDWPSYSNQPQHF. The CDR3 DNA is TGCGCCAGCAGCCAAGATTGGCCCAGTTATAGCAATCAGCCCCAGCATTTT.

This clonotype was counted ten times or more. The genes are TRBV9 and TRBJ2-3; D might be TRBD2 (5 bases). Between the trimmed V and J ends, which lost 4 bases and 2 bases, there was a span of 14 bases. The germline V gene encodes CDR1 SGDLS and CDR2 YYNGEE. The CDR3 runs to 15 residues. The CDR3 sequence: CASSTSGGLTDTQYF. The DNA of the CDR3 is TGTGCCAGCAGCACCTCTGGCGGACTCACAGATACGCAGTATTTT.

This clonotype was seen repeatedly, ten times or more. This sequence joins TRBV2 and TRBJ2-7; TRBD1 agrees at 11 bases. Germline V gives CDR1 SNHLY, CDR2 FYNNEI. The ends lost 5 bases at V and 1 base at J; junction bases unmatched: 10. The CDR3 covers 17 residues. CDR3 in amino acids: CASSPGRTGGASYEQYF. The DNA of the CDR3 is TGTGCCAGCAGTCCCGGTCGGACAGGGGGCGCGTCCTACGAGCAGTACTTC. Complete variable domain (other parts from reference TRBV2 and TRBJ2-7): EPEVTQTPSHQVTQMGQEVILRCVPISNHLYFYWYRQILGQKVEFLVSFYNNEISEKSEIFDDQFSVERPDGSNFTLKIRSTKLEDSAMYFCASSPGRTGGASYEQYFGPGTRLTVT.

This clonotype was detected many times. The CDR3 sequence is CASSFSASGNSYNEQFF. The CDR3 DNA sequence: TGTGCCAGCAGTTTTTCGGCTAGCGGCAACTCCTACAATGAGCAGTTCTTC. The chain links TRBV12-3 or TRBV12-4 to TRBJ2-1, with TRBD2 matching over 7 bases. The CDR3 spans 17 residues. With 3 bases clipped from V and 0 bases from J, the junction kept 8 bases outside the gene matches.

This clonotype was observed at least ten times. CDR3 DNA sequence: TGTGCCAGCAGCCCGGGACAGGGAACATATGGCTACACCTTC. This gives the protein CASSPGQGTYGYTF. This chain links TRBV2 with TRBJ1-2; 9 nucleotides agree with TRBD1. Germline V gene data show CDR1 as SNHLY and CDR2 as FYNNEI. The CDR3 spans 14 residues. V shed 6 bases, J shed 5 bases, and the junction held 7 bases outside the gene matches.

The chain couples TRBV30 to TRBJ1-5; D is undetermined. Germline loops: CDR1 GTSNPN, CDR2 SVGIG (reference sequence). V gave up 0 bases and J gave up 4 bases, with 16 bases separating them. The CDR3 loop spans 16 amino acids. In DNA form, the CDR3 reads TGTGCCTGGAGTGTGGCCAGTAACCAAATGAATCAGCCCCAGCATTTT. It encodes CAWSVASNQMNQPQHF.

This clonotype came up many times. The rearrangement uses TRBV20-1 and TRBJ2-1, with unresolved D. The CDR3 has 17 amino acids. Trimming took off 3 bases at V and 6 bases at J, with 24 bases between the two ends. CDR1 is DFQATT and CDR2 is SNEGSKA in the germline V gene (reference sequence). CDR3 DNA sequence: TGCAGTGCTAGTTTTTTGAAGGGTAGCTCATGGTTCAATGAGCAGTTCTTC. Its protein is CSASFLKGSSWFNEQFF.

This clonotype was counted only a few times. The CDR3, as DNA: TGTGCCTGGAGCCGGGAGGACGAGCAGTACTTC. Protein: CAWSREDEQYF. The chain uses TRBV30 and TRBJ2-7, with TRBD2 matching 7 bases. CDR3 length: 11 amino acids. Unmatched junction bases numbered 1, after V lost 3 bases and J lost 5 bases. Looked up from germline, CDR1 is GTSNPN and CDR2 is SVGIG (reference sequence).

The chain couples TRBV19 to TRBJ1-4; D unclear. Germline V gene data show CDR1 as LNHDA and CDR2 as SQIVND (reference sequence). The CDR3 extends over 16 amino acids. The V end was cut by 0 bases, the J end by 4 bases, with 12 bases between. CDR3 DNA: TGTGCCAGTAGTATAGATCGGGAGGGAAGTAATGAAAAACTGTTTTTT. This gives the protein CASSIDREGSNEKLFF.

This clonotype was observed many times. This chain joins TRBV20-1 and TRBJ2-1; no clear D gene. Per the germline V gene, CDR1 is DFQATT and CDR2 is SNEGSKA (reference sequence). There are 10 residues in the CDR3. The V and J ends lost 0 bases and 14 bases respectively, with 8 bases between them. The CDR3 sequence is CSARDEIEFF. CDR3 bases: TGCAGTGCTAGAGATGAGATAGAGTTCTTC.

The chain recombines TRBV6-1 with TRBJ1-2, with D hard to call. The CDR3 runs 14 residues. Trimming removed 5 bases from V and 6 bases from J, with 16 bases in between. CDR1 MNHNS and CDR2 SASEGT come from the germline V gene. The CDR3 DNA is TGTGCCAGCAGTAGGTTACAGTCCCCGAATGGCTACACCTTC. This sequence encodes CASSRLQSPNGYTF.

This chain links TRBV6-1 with TRBJ2-5; TRBD1 agrees at 9 bases. The CDR3 runs to 15 residues. Germline lookup yields CDR1 MNHNS and CDR2 SASEGT. The V segment lost 7 bases and the J segment 4 bases; nucleotides outside the gene matches: 10. CDR3 DNA sequence: TGTGCCAGCACTAAGTGGGGACAGGGCGGAGAGACCCAGTACTTC. Protein sequence: CASTKWGQGGETQYF.

This clonotype occurred many times. The chain uses TRBV12-3 or TRBV12-4 and TRBJ2-2, with 7 bases aligning to TRBD1. J lost 5 bases, V lost 1 base, and 4 bases had no gene match. The CDR3 has 15 residues. The CDR3 is CASSLVGRGTGELFF. The CDR3 DNA sequence: TGTGCCAGCAGTTTAGTGGGCAGGGGGACCGGGGAGCTGTTTTTT.

The genes are TRBV6-2 or TRBV6-3 and TRBJ2-5, with 10 bases identical to TRBD2. CDR1 and CDR2 from the germline V gene are MNHEY and SVGEGT. CDR3 length: 15 residues. Trimming at V came to 4 bases and at J to 2 bases, leaving 4 bases not matched to a gene. DNA of the CDR3: TGTGCCAGCAGTTTCCTACTAGCGGGGCAAGAGACCCAGTACTTC. This sequence encodes CASSFLLAGQETQYF.

This clonotype came up many times. The genes are TRBV20-1 and TRBJ1-2; D perhaps matches TRBD1 (5 bases). CDR1 and CDR2 (germline): DFQATT, SNEGSKA (reference sequence). The CDR3 is made up of 14 amino acids. Trimming shortened V by 0 bases and J by 4 bases, and 12 bases separated the two germline ends. Written as DNA, the CDR3 is TGCAGTGCTAGAGAGGCAGGGAGTGTCTATGGCTACACCTTC. Protein product: CSAREAGSVYGYTF.

Ten or more counts support this clonotype. The chain carries TRBV2 and TRBJ2-1, with 7 bases identical to TRBD1. Germline values: CDR1 SNHLY, CDR2 FYNNEI. With 9 bases clipped from V and 7 bases from J, the junction kept 18 bases outside the gene matches. This CDR3 has 16 residues. CDR3 protein: CASRETRGSGGNEQFF. DNA of the CDR3: TGTGCCAGTAGGGAGACCAGGGGGTCAGGTGGGAATGAGCAGTTCTTC.

This clonotype was counted many times. The V call is TRBV28, the J call TRBJ1-5; D is possibly TRBD1 (6 bases). The germline V gene encodes CDR1 MDHEN and CDR2 SYDVKM. This CDR3 contains 15 residues. V lost 1 base and J lost 1, with 8 bases in between. As DNA, the CDR3 is TGTGCCAGCAGTTTATTACAGGGCAGCAATCAGCCCCAGCATTTT. This translates into CASSLLQGSNQPQHF.

This clonotype has at least ten counts. The chain recombines TRBV11-1 with TRBJ2-1; 8 bases agree with TRBD1. The CDR3 runs 15 residues. J lost 9 bases, V lost 5 bases, and 12 bases had no gene match. Germline CDR1 SGHAT, CDR2 FQDESV (reference sequence). CDR3 residues: CASSLPGQVIPEQFF. The CDR3 DNA is TGTGCCAGCAGCCTGCCGGGACAGGTGATTCCTGAGCAGTTCTTC.

This clonotype was detected only a few times. This sequence joins TRBV27 and TRBJ2-3, with D possibly being TRBD2 (7 bases). Germline V lookup: CDR1 MNHEY, CDR2 SMNVEV (reference sequence). V gave up 11 bases and J gave up 1 base, with 16 bases separating them. This CDR3 comprises 14 residues. CDR3 nucleotide sequence: TGTGCCTCGGGGAGGGGGAGGGGCACAGATACGCAGTATTTT. This translates into CASGRGRGTDTQYF.

This clonotype was counted ten times or more. The chain couples TRBV20-1 to TRBJ2-3; D remains unclear. The CDR3 extends over 11 amino acids. The V end lost 5 bases, the J end lost 2 bases, and 5 bases lay between the germline ends. Germline CDR1 reads DFQATT; CDR2 reads SNEGSKA (reference sequence). This CDR3 reads CSARSTDTQYF. CDR3 bases: TGCAGTGCTCGATCCACAGATACGCAGTATTTT.

Many counts were recorded for this clonotype. The chain is built from TRBV28 and TRBJ2-3; possibly TRBD2 for D (6 bases). Germline-derived CDR1 and CDR2 are MDHEN and SYDVKM. The CDR3 consists of 17 residues. With 1 base removed from V and 2 bases from J, the gap between germline ends came to 16 bases. The CDR3 is CASSLSGVGPNTDTQYF. For the CDR3, the DNA is TGTGCCAGCAGTTTATCGGGAGTGGGCCCTAACACAGATACGCAGTATTTT.

This clonotype was seen repeatedly, ten times or more. The DNA of the CDR3 is TGTGCCATCGGGTTCGGCGGGGAAAAACTGTTTTTT. It encodes CAIGFGGEKLFF. V gene TRBV10-3 combines with J gene TRBJ1-4; D gene unclear. This CDR3 comprises 12 residues. V was cut by 8 bases and J by 8 bases, with 12 bases left in between. Germline V CDR1 and CDR2: ENHRY, SYGVKD.

On this clonotype itself: Since a much larger clone is just one base distant, this may be a read error. The chain couples TRBV20-1 to TRBJ2-3; 7 positions agree with TRBD1. The germline V gene has CDR1 DFQATT and CDR2 SNEGSKA (reference sequence). The CDR3 has 13 amino acids. This CDR3 reads CSASYRGTDTRYF. The CDR3 bases are TGCAGTGCTAGTTACAGGGGAACAGATACGCGGTATTTT.

This clonotype was recorded many times. The chain uses TRBV28 and TRBJ2-7, with 9 bases that match TRBD1. The J segment lost 0 bases and the V segment lost 5 bases, leaving 5 bases of the junction unmatched. This CDR3 has 15 residues. From germline, CDR1 is MDHEN and CDR2 SYDVKM. For the CDR3, the DNA is TGTGCCAGCAGTGGAGTGGGACAGGGCTCCTACGAGCAGTACTTC. It is translated as CASSGVGQGSYEQYF.

The chain is built from TRBV7-9 and TRBJ2-3, with D possibly TRBD2 on 5 matching bases. This CDR3 region has 15 residues. V lost 5 bases and J 2 bases, leaving 14 bases between the germline ends. The germline V gene has CDR1 SEHNR and CDR2 FQNEAQ (reference sequence). As DNA, the CDR3 is TGTGCCAGCAGCCCCGGAGGCAGCCACACAGATACGCAGTATTTT. Encoded protein: CASSPGGSHTDTQYF.

The rearrangement links TRBV10-3 to TRBJ2-3, with 7 bases fitting TRBD1. CDR1 and CDR2 from the germline V gene are ENHRY and SYGVKD. Trimming cost V 0 bases and J 6 bases; bases outside gene matches: 3. The CDR3 runs 14 residues. The CDR3 region has the DNA TGTGCCATCAGTGAGTCGGGGACAGCCGATACGCAGTATTTT. Amino acid sequence: CAISESGTADTQYF.

This clonotype was counted at least ten times. This CDR3 is CASSRESGRNNQPQHF. The CDR3 DNA reads TGTGCCAGTAGCAGAGAATCGGGACGGAATAATCAGCCCCAGCATTTT. This chain links TRBV19 with TRBJ1-5; TRBD1 is a possible D gene (5 bases). The germline gives CDR1 LNHDA, CDR2 SQIVND (reference sequence). The CDR3 runs 16 residues. Trimming left V 6 bases short and J 4 bases short, with 19 bases between.